This T cell receptor (beta chain) was recovered during a study of CD8 T cells in Susac syndrome. The V end lost 7 bases, the J end lost 2 bases, and 17 bases lay between the germline ends. This CDR3 comprises 15 residues. In germline, CDR1 is SEHNR, CDR2 FQNEAQ (reference sequence). Reverse transcription of about 0.45 to 1 ug RNA was carried out with random hexamers. TCRdb used MiXCR to reprocess the immunoSEQ multiplex PCR reads, holding one entry per CDR3 protein. The sample lists 150,000 or so distinct CDR3 sequences; approximately 95% were seen once. The rearrangement links TRBV7-9 to TRBJ1-1; unclear D gene. Sequenced material: CD4+ T cells from PBMCs. The receptor was isolated from a human donor with Susac syndrome. CDR3 amino acids: CASTTPGRGNTEAFF. CDR3 nucleotides: TGTGCCAGCACCACCCCCGGCAGAGGAAACACTGAAGCTTTCTTT. Supplemented by reference TRBV7-9 and TRBJ1-1, the full variable domain reads DTGVSQNPRHKITKRGQNVTFRCDPISEHNRLYWYRQTLGQGPEFLTYFQNEAQLEKSRLLSDRFSAERPKGSFSTLEIQRTEQGDSAMYLCASTTPGRGNTEAFFGQGTRLTVV.